This TCR beta chain was recovered during a study of blood T cell repertoires in COVID-19. On the study more broadly: Acute and convalescent COVID-19 specimens originated in the United States, Italy and Spain.

Seattle-derived patients entered the study during active infection and were followed longitudinally. Original processing methods: Amplification with reference gene primers provided the estimates of nucleated cell counts. Clones were sequenced by immunoSEQ multiplex PCR, and TCRdb holds only the in-frame ones, with some missing. The DNA was the basis for D and trimming; V, J and clone size are from that table. The profile shows approximately 140,000 clones, 80% to 90% of them singletons. The CDR3 is made up of 15 amino acids. The junction had 3 bases not matched to a gene; V was cut back by 3 bases and J by 4 bases. Germline V gene lookup returns CDR1 MGHRA and CDR2 YSYEKL.

The sequence derives from a woman aged 55-69 years with COVID-19, enrolled during active disease. The V and J genes are TRBV4-1 and TRBJ1-6, with 7 bases that match TRBD1. The sample comprised peripheral blood. The CDR3 bases are TGCGCCAGCAGCCAGCCGGGACAGTATAATTCACCCCTCCACTTT. This encodes CASSQPGQYNSPLHF.